This T cell receptor (beta chain) appears in the sequencing data of a study of cytomegalovirus exposure and HLA in healthy donors. This CDR3 spans 16 amino acids. Germline assignment: CDR1 MNHEY and CDR2 SVGAGI. The V and J ends lost 3 bases and 7 bases respectively, with 19 bases between them. The PCR had 60 Vbeta and 13 Jbeta primers. Repertoires were generated with immunoSEQ multiplex PCR, while TCRdb's copy carries only in-frame clones and drops some. The data show roughly 110,000 clones, around two thirds seen once. The gene calls are TRBV6-5 and TRBJ2-1; perhaps TRBD2 as D (7 bases). Sequencing input: PBMCs. The receptor was isolated from a human donor in good health. CDR3 residues: CASSYDRTRGKNEQFF. CDR3 sequence (DNA): TGTGCCAGCAGTTATGATCGGACTAGGGGGAAGAATGAGCAGTTCTTC.